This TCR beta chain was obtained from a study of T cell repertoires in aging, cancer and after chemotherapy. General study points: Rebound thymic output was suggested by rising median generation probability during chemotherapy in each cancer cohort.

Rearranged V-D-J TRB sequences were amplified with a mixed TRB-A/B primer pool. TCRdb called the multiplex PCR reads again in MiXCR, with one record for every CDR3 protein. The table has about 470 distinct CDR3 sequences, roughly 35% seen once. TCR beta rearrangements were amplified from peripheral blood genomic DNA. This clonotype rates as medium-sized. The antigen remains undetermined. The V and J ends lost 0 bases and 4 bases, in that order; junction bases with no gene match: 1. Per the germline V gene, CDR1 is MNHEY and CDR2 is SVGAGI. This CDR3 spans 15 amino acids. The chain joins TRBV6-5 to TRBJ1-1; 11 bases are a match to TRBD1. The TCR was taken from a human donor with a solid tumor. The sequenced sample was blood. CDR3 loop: CASSYSGTGGTEAFF. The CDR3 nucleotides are TGTGCCAGCAGTTACTCGGGGACAGGGGGCACTGAAGCTTTCTTT.